The present TCR beta chain was sequenced within a study of technical replicates of blood from several donors. CDR3 length: 16 amino acids. Germline CDR1 LNHDA, CDR2 SQIVND (reference sequence). Germline trimming cut 3 bases from V and 5 bases from J; bases unmatched to any gene: 10. Measured with immunoSEQ multiplex PCR; TCRdb has only the in-frame clones, and not every one. The data hold about 86,000 clones, with roughly 95% observed a single time. The receptor's source is a human donor in good health. This chain uses TRBV19 with TRBJ2-1, with TRBD1 identical over 7 bases. Sample: T cells isolated from PBMCs. The CDR3 DNA reads TGTGCCAGTAGTATCGAACGGGACAGAATAAACAATGAGCAGTTCTTC. Translation: CASSIERDRINNEQFF.